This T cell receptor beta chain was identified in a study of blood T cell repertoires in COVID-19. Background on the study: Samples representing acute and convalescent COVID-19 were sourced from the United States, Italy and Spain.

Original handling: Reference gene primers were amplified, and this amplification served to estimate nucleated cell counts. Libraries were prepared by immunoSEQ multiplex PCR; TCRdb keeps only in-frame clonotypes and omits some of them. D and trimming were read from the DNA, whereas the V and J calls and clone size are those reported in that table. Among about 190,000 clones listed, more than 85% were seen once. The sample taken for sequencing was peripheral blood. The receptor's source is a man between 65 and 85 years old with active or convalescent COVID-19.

CDR3 bases: TGTGCCAGCAGCTTAGCCGGACTAGCGGGAGGCCCCCAGTTCTTC. The encoded protein is CASSLAGLAGGPQFF. The genes are TRBV7-2 and TRBJ2-1, with 14 bases fitting TRBD2. The CDR3 spans 15 residues. With V trimmed by 0 bases and J by 13 bases, 5 bases remained unmatched. Germline CDR1 and CDR2: SGHTA and FQGNSA. The entire variable domain, with the rest obtained from reference TRBV7-2 and TRBJ2-1, is as follows: GAGVSQSPSNKVTEKGKDVELRCDPISGHTALYWYRQSLGQGLEFLIYFQGNSAPDKSGLPSDRFSAERTGGSVSTLTIQRTQQEDSAVYLCASSLAGLAGGPQFFGPGTRLTVL.